This T cell receptor (beta chain) was captured by sequencing in a study of blood T cell repertoires in COVID-19. Study background: The United States, Italy and Spain provided the acute and convalescent COVID-19 samples.

The CDR3 runs 13 residues. Germline CDR1 LNHNV, CDR2 YYDKDF (reference sequence). V shed 5 bases and J 4 bases; nucleotides not matched to a gene: 4. In the original processing: Nucleated cell number was recorded as an estimate derived from reference gene primer amplification. The protocol was immunoSEQ multiplex PCR, while the TCRdb copy is restricted to in-frame clones and leaves out a portion. V and J calls and clone size are given by that table; D and trimming were obtained from the DNA. This repertoire shows around 170,000 clones, roughly 87% found once; its top ten account for about 6.5%. The chain joins TRBV15 to TRBJ1-2; 7 bases fit TRBD1. What was sequenced was PBMCs or T cells enriched from blood (not recorded which). The sequence came from a woman aged 45-65 years who had recovered from COVID-19. The CDR3 coding sequence is TGTGCCACCAGCCCGGGACAGCTCTATGGCTACACCTTC. As protein: CATSPGQLYGYTF.